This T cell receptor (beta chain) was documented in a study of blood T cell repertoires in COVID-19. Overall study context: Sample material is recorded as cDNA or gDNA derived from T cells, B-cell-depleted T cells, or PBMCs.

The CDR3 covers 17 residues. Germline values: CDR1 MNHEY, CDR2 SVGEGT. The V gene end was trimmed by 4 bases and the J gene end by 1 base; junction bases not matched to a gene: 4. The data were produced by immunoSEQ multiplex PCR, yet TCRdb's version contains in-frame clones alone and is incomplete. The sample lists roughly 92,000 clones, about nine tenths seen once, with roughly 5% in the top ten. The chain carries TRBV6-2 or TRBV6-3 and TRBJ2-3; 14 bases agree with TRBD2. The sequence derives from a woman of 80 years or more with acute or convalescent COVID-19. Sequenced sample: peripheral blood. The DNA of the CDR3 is TGTGCCAGCAGTTGGAGGGGACTAGCGGGGGGCACAGATACGCAGTATTTT. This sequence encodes CASSWRGLAGGTDTQYF.